This is a list of T cell receptor beta chains from one sample in a study of identical twins. One entry per CDR3 protein results from TCRdb running MiXCR on the 5' RACE reads. The sample contains fewer than 650,000 distinct CDR3 sequences, 9% to 10% of which appear only once. The data also belong to a second study, concerning yellow fever vaccine responses in identical twins.

The material sequenced was PBMCs. The receptors come from a woman younger than 30 in good health. CDR3s include the opening cysteine and the closing phenylalanine or tryptophan. Fields, in order: clone size, V gene, D gene, J gene, CDR3 DNA, CDR3 protein. A D gene is named only where the DNA matches it firmly. Clone size is not always given. Where it is, it says once, few, many or a class for expanded clones.

abundance: -; v_gene: TRBV4-3; d_gene: -; j_gene: TRBJ2-2; CDR3nt: TGCGCCAGCAGCCAAGACCGGGCTGGGAGCGGGGAGCTGTTTTTT; CDR3aa: CASSQDRAGSGELFF
abundance: -; v_gene: TRBV4-3; d_gene: TRBD2; j_gene: TRBJ2-2; CDR3nt: TGCGCCAGCAGCCAAGATTTGCGGGGGACCGGGGAGCTGTTTTTT; CDR3aa: CASSQDLRGTGELFF
abundance: many; v_gene: TRBV7-2; d_gene: -; j_gene: TRBJ2-4; CDR3nt: TGTGCCAGCAGCTTAGCCTTTCGGACTTGGACTGAACCCACCAAAAACATTCAGTACTTC; CDR3aa: CASSLAFRTWTEPTKNIQYF
abundance: -; v_gene: TRBV11-2; d_gene: -; j_gene: TRBJ2-3; CDR3nt: TGTGCCAGCAGCCCCACAGCCTGGGGGGGCCCTGCTACAGATACGCAGTATTTT; CDR3aa: CASSPTAWGGPATDTQYF
abundance: -; v_gene: TRBV5-6; d_gene: -; j_gene: TRBJ2-6; CDR3nt: TGTGCCAGCAGTACCGCTTTTGGACTCCCCTCTGGGGCCAACGTCCTGACTTTC; CDR3aa: CASSTAFGLPSGANVLTF
abundance: many; v_gene: TRBV6-1; d_gene: TRBD2; j_gene: TRBJ2-3; CDR3nt: TGTGCCAGCAGCACTGGACTAGCGGGGCCAGATACGCAGTATTTT; CDR3aa: CASSTGLAGPDTQYF
abundance: few; v_gene: TRBV4-1; d_gene: -; j_gene: TRBJ2-3; CDR3nt: TGCGCCAGTACCTACCGCGCGGAACCTAGCACAGATACGCAGTATTTT; CDR3aa: CASTYRAEPSTDTQYF
abundance: many; v_gene: TRBV20-1; d_gene: -; j_gene: TRBJ1-5; CDR3nt: TGCAGTGCTAGAGATGTAGGCAGGGCTGGCCAGCCCCAGCATTTT; CDR3aa: CSARDVGRAGQPQHF
abundance: few; v_gene: TRBV4-1; d_gene: -; j_gene: TRBJ2-7; CDR3nt: TGCGCCAGCAGCCAAGAGCAGGGAAGAAACTACGAGCAGTACTTC; CDR3aa: CASSQEQGRNYEQYF
abundance: many; v_gene: TRBV12-3/TRBV12-4; d_gene: -; j_gene: TRBJ2-2; CDR3nt: TGTGCCAGCAGTTACCTTACCGGCGCGAACACCGGGGAGCTGTTTTTT; CDR3aa: CASSYLTGANTGELFF
abundance: -; v_gene: TRBV6-5; d_gene: -; j_gene: TRBJ1-2; CDR3nt: TGTGCCAGCAGTTACCCCGACAGGCTCCACTACACCTTC; CDR3aa: CASSYPDRLHYTF
abundance: few; v_gene: TRBV25-1; d_gene: -; j_gene: TRBJ2-2; CDR3nt: TGTGCCAGCAGTTCCTACGGCACCGGGGAGCTGTTTTTT; CDR3aa: CASSSYGTGELFF
abundance: many; v_gene: TRBV7-8; d_gene: -; j_gene: TRBJ2-7; CDR3nt: TGTGCCAGCAGCCCCGGGACATCCATGTACGAGCAGTACTTC; CDR3aa: CASSPGTSMYEQYF
abundance: -; v_gene: TRBV29-1; d_gene: TRBD2; j_gene: TRBJ2-1; CDR3nt: TGCAGTTTCATCGGGACTAGGGGTTTCAATGAGCAGTTCTTC; CDR3aa: CSFIGTRGFNEQFF
abundance: many; v_gene: TRBV7-2; d_gene: -; j_gene: TRBJ1-4; CDR3nt: TGTGCCAGCAGTAAGAACAGGGTAGAAAAACTGTTTTTT; CDR3aa: CASSKNRVEKLFF
abundance: many; v_gene: TRBV27; d_gene: TRBD2; j_gene: TRBJ2-7; CDR3nt: TGTGCCAGCAGTATAGCGGGAGCGGGGGAGCAGTACTTC; CDR3aa: CASSIAGAGEQYF
abundance: once; v_gene: TRBV7-3; d_gene: -; j_gene: TRBJ2-1; CDR3nt: TGTGCCAGCAGCTCTACCGACTCACACAATGAGCAGTTCTTC; CDR3aa: CASSSTDSHNEQFF
abundance: few; v_gene: TRBV18; d_gene: TRBD2; j_gene: TRBJ2-1; CDR3nt: TGTGCCAGCTCAGAGCTAGCGGACAATGAGCAGTTCTTC; CDR3aa: CASSELADNEQFF
abundance: -; v_gene: TRBV6-5; d_gene: -; j_gene: TRBJ2-7; CDR3nt: TGTGCCAGCAGTTTATCTCGATGGGGAATCAACGAGCAGTACTTC; CDR3aa: CASSLSRWGINEQYF
abundance: -; v_gene: TRBV28; d_gene: -; j_gene: TRBJ2-7; CDR3nt: TGTGCCAGCAGTTTAGCGGGGAACCTCTTTTCCTACGAGCAGTACTTC; CDR3aa: CASSLAGNLFSYEQYF
abundance: -; v_gene: TRBV7-2; d_gene: TRBD1; j_gene: TRBJ2-3; CDR3nt: TGTGCCAGCAGCTCGGGACAGGTCCCAGATACGCAGTATTTT; CDR3aa: CASSSGQVPDTQYF
abundance: few; v_gene: TRBV7-3; d_gene: -; j_gene: TRBJ2-2; CDR3nt: TGTGCCAGCAGCTTAAGTCCCCTATTCACGGTAAAGACCGGGGAGCTGTTTTTT; CDR3aa: CASSLSPLFTVKTGELFF
abundance: -; v_gene: TRBV30; d_gene: -; j_gene: TRBJ1-1; CDR3nt: TGTGCCTGGAGGGACGGGAATATGAACACTGAAGCTTTCTTT; CDR3aa: CAWRDGNMNTEAFF
abundance: -; v_gene: TRBV29-1; d_gene: -; j_gene: TRBJ2-7; CDR3nt: TGCAGCGTTGGGTACAGCTCCTACGAGCAGTACTTC; CDR3aa: CSVGYSSYEQYF
abundance: -; v_gene: TRBV3-1; d_gene: -; j_gene: TRBJ2-3; CDR3nt: TGTGCCAGCAGCCGAAGGGGGAGCCTAACAGATACGCAGTATTTT; CDR3aa: CASSRRGSLTDTQYF
abundance: -; v_gene: TRBV23-1; d_gene: TRBD1; j_gene: TRBJ2-7; CDR3nt: TGCGCCAGCAGTCAAGGAGTCGACAGGGGTTACGAGCAGTACTTC; CDR3aa: CASSQGVDRGYEQYF
abundance: -; v_gene: TRBV19; d_gene: -; j_gene: TRBJ2-3; CDR3nt: TGTGTCAGTAGTTTCGACGGCAGCACAGATACGCAGTATTTT; CDR3aa: CVSSFDGSTDTQYF
abundance: many; v_gene: TRBV10-3; d_gene: -; j_gene: TRBJ1-5; CDR3nt: TGTGCCATCAATAGCCAGGCGAATCAGCCCCAGCATTTT; CDR3aa: CAINSQANQPQHF
abundance: many; v_gene: TRBV28; d_gene: TRBD1; j_gene: TRBJ2-7; CDR3nt: TGTGCCAGCAGGGGCTCCAGGGGGCCCTACGAGCAGTACTTC; CDR3aa: CASRGSRGPYEQYF
abundance: few; v_gene: TRBV5-1; d_gene: TRBD2; j_gene: TRBJ2-7; CDR3nt: TGCGCCAGCAGCTCGGGACTAGCGGGACGGAACGAGCAGTACTTC; CDR3aa: CASSSGLAGRNEQYF
abundance: few; v_gene: TRBV20-1; d_gene: TRBD2; j_gene: TRBJ2-5; CDR3nt: TGCAGTGCTTTCGGGACTACCGGTCCAGGGACCCAGTACTTC; CDR3aa: CSAFGTTGPGTQYF
abundance: many; v_gene: TRBV6-1; d_gene: -; j_gene: TRBJ1-5; CDR3nt: TGTGCCAGCAGTGATTTAGGGGGGAAAGTAGGTCAGCCCCAGCATTTT; CDR3aa: CASSDLGGKVGQPQHF
abundance: few; v_gene: TRBV21-1; d_gene: -; j_gene: TRBJ2-6; CDR3nt: TGTGCCAGCAGCGAAAGTCCGACGGGGGCCAACGTCCTGACTTTC; CDR3aa: CASSESPTGANVLTF
abundance: many; v_gene: TRBV12-3/TRBV12-4; d_gene: -; j_gene: TRBJ1-2; CDR3nt: TGTGCCAGCAGTAGCTCGGATTGGGCCCTTCGGGCCTTC; CDR3aa: CASSSSDWALRAF
abundance: many; v_gene: TRBV7-9; d_gene: -; j_gene: TRBJ2-5; CDR3nt: TGTGCCAGCAGCTTGTCAGCGTGGGGGTACCAAGAGACCCAGTACTTC; CDR3aa: CASSLSAWGYQETQYF
abundance: few; v_gene: TRBV6-2/TRBV6-3; d_gene: TRBD1; j_gene: TRBJ2-7; CDR3nt: TGTGCCAGCAGCTCATGGGGACAGATTTCCTACGAGCAGTACTTC; CDR3aa: CASSSWGQISYEQYF
abundance: few; v_gene: TRBV20-1; d_gene: TRBD1; j_gene: TRBJ1-2; CDR3nt: TGCAGTGCTAGCGGACACCGTGGGACAGGGGCCTATGGCTACACCTTC; CDR3aa: CSASGHRGTGAYGYTF
abundance: -; v_gene: TRBV7-2; d_gene: TRBD1; j_gene: TRBJ1-5; CDR3nt: TGTGCCAGCAGCTTGGGCAGGGGGCGGGGACAGCCCCAGCATTTT; CDR3aa: CASSLGRGRGQPQHF